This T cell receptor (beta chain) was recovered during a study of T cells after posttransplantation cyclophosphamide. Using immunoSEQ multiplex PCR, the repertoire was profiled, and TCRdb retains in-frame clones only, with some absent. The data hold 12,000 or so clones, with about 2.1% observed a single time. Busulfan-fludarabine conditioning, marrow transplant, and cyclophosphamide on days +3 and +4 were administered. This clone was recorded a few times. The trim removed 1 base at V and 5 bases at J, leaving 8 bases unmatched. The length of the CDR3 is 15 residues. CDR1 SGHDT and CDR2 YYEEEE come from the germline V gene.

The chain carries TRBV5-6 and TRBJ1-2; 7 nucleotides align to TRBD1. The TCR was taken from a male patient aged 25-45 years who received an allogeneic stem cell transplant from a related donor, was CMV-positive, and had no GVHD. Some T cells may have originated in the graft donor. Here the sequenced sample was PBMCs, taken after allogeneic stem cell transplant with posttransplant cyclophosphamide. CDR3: CASSLRGGRPYGYTF. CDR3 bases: TGTGCCAGCAGCTTGAGAGGGGGCAGGCCTTATGGCTACACCTTC.